This TCR beta chain came from a study of read filtering for tumor transcriptome and immune sequencing (TCRdb year 2020). About the investigation overall: The cohort had fewer than 20 male and roughly 14 female patients with a mean age of roughly 70 years, ranging from roughly 40 to 90. By revised international staging, 8 or 9 patients were R-ISS I, 16 were R-ISS II and roughly 7 were R-ISS III. Whole-transcriptome libraries were prepared with the TruSeq RNA Access Library Prep Kit after DNase treatment. TCR-region mapped reads per sample ranged from about 4 to 10.27 million with IR-seq versus only roughly 85 to 1273 with RNA-seq. Using the same bone marrow samples, the study compared TCR repertoires obtained by targeted immune repertoire sequencing with those obtained by bulk whole-transcriptome sequencing. As a main aim, a read-filtering strategy for immune repertoire data was addressed, with the specific question being whether clonotypes supported by a single read should be removed.

The Immunoverse kit was used to build TCR libraries from approximately 410 ng RNA, with molecular barcoded adaptors covering alpha/delta and beta/gamma chains. TCR library preparation used the same RNA that went into transcriptome sequencing. An Illumina HiSeq 4000 with 2 x 150 cycles was used to sequence the TCR libraries. Per the authors' processing: MiXCR aligned TCR reads to human V, D, J and C references and assembled the aligned reads into CDR3 clonotypes, with quality filtering and error correction included. The tcR package in R was used for analysis of clonotype counts and gene usage diversity. Raw mapping reads were checked after the RNA-seq reads had been mapped by STAR aligner version 2.5.3a onto the human GRCh37 genome. To test how sequencing depth affects detected clonotypes, IR-seq fastq files were randomly downsampled with Seqtk 1.3. TCRdb cleaned the public reads at Q25 with fastp, built clones with MiXCR and kept in-frame beta chains. Rows matching on CDR3 protein sequence are summarized as one entry with the most common DNA and genes. These V and J calls derive from TCRdb rather than the authors' analysis. The sample table holds approximately 62,000 distinct CDR3 sequences, of which approximately 19% were seen once. The ten largest clonotypes hold about a tenth of the sample.

Every patient had bone marrow sampled at the time of active disease. Bone marrow mononuclear cells were isolated by Ficoll-Hypaque density gradient centrifugation. Myeloma plasma cells were removed and CD138-negative cells were collected by negative selection after labeling with CD138 magnetic microbeads on a MACS separator. Flow cytometry with CD138 antibodies on an Attune NxT was used to check how pure the isolated cells were. Total RNA was extracted with TRIzol reagent and quantified with a NanoDrop spectrophotometer. For each patient, paired RNA-seq and IR-seq were run on the CD138-negative bone marrow sample from that patient. This clonotype was seen ten or more times. What antigen it recognizes has not been identified. No much larger clone exists at a distance of one base, and base qualities are not known. Overall study outcomes, separate from this receptor: Single-read clonotypes made up roughly 85% of clonotypes but only about 4% of total reads in IR-seq, compared with roughly three quarters of clonotypes and under 45% of reads in RNA-seq. IR-seq captured clonotypes at much higher depth and more reliably than RNA-seq, and smaller IR-seq throughput sufficed to identify most shared clonotypes. Rather than purified T cells, the sorted CD138-negative fraction was a mixed bone marrow immune population. The correlation between IR-seq and RNA-seq shared clonotype proportions rose when single-read clonotypes were removed.

Sequencing input: a population of CD138-negative cells sorted from bone marrow. The sample's cell subset or site label, decoded: bone marrow mononuclear cells depleted of CD138+ plasma/myeloma cells by negative magnetic selection. This clonotype originated in a donor at least 40 years old with multiple myeloma.

The CDR3 protein sequence reads: CASSLAQIQETQYF. The sequenced DNA is TGCGCCAGCAGCTTGGCCCAGATACAAGAGACCCAGTACTTC. Recombination connected TRBV5-1 to TRBJ2-5; too little of a D gene remains to name it. V loses 0 bases of germline sequence and J loses 2 bases, and the interval between the two ends is 8 bases. Taken from cysteine to phenylalanine, the CDR3 has 14 residues. Of the read, only the CDR3 DNA is kept; its 42 bases are in frame from base 1. The CDR1 and CDR2 encoded by the germline V gene are SGHRS and YFSETQ.